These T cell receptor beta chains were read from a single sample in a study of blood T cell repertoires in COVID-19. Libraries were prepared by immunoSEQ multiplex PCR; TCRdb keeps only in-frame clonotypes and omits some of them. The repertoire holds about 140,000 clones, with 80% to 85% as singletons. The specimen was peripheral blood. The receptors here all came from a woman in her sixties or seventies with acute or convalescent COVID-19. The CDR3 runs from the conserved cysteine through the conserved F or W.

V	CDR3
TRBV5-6	CASSGGQVGYEQYF
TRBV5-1	CASSRERAEQYF
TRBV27	CASSTLPRRGNTEAFF
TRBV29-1	CSVVDSNYGYTF
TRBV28	CASSSPGTGSSEQYF
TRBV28	CASSIAGGPRETQYF
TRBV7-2	CASSLGAGGPSEQYF
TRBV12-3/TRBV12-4	CASSPQGVGGYTF
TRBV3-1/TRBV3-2	CASSRGVGATEAFF
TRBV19	CASSKRDNYEQYF
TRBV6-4	CASSAEISGSSYNEQFF
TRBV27	CASSLRSRGPYEQYF
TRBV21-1	CASSKRTVEKLFF
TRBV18	CASSPIHTGELFF
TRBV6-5	CASSLLPQGNQPQHF
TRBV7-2	CASSPTWGQGTGANVLTF
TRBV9	CASSGGSPTDTQYF
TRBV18	CASSPGPGDYNEQFF
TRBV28	CASRSGTSGSPEQFF
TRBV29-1	CSVAPTSGSITDTQYF
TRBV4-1	CASSQATGSLGYPQHF
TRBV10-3	CAISESRALWADTQYF
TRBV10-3	CAISEGAGRGYEQYF
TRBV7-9	CASSSTYRMNTEAFF
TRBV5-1	CASAKPGLSYNEQFF
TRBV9	CASSGGLSSYNEQFF
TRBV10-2	CASSKGLAALQETQYF
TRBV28	CASSLAQAYNEQFF
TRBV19	CASSISGGGSYEQYF
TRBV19	CASSTQGQGYEQYF
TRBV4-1	CASSHTGFSYEQYF
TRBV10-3	CAISDGASTDTQYF
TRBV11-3	CASSFGGNTEAFF
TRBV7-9	CASSLHSGRGYTDTQYF
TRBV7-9	CASSFRDSLILSGNTIYF
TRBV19	CASRRGGDYMNTEAFF
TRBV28	CASSRLTGYPGLAGKNIQYF
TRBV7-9	CASSLEGGYEQYF
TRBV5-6	CASSFGREHGYTF
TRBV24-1	CATSAPGSETQYF
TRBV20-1	CSARGTNGYTF
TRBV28	CASSTSASGGGEQFF
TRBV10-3	CAIKADRGNNEQFF
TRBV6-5	CASGGSYEQYF
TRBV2	CARGGQKSTDTQYF
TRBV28	CASSSGTYEQYF
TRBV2	CASSEGADSQPQHF
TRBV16	CASSPGQYNEQFF
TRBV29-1	CSVAGLNTEAFF
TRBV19	CASEPVPGQGTNYYGYTF
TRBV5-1	CASSLGQGNRKLFF
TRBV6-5	CASGPPTRSEAFF